The rows below give T cell receptor beta chains drawn from one sample of a study of T cell repertoires in cytomegalovirus infection. Using its own MiXCR run on the reads, TCRdb lists one record per CDR3 protein. The repertoire includes about 140,000 distinct CDR3 sequences, about 6.3% of them detected once, and 15% to 20% sits in the top ten. Source material: PBMCs. Source of these receptors: a human donor in good health (CMV status not recorded). Some clones in this sample may be carry-over from other donors' samples. Each CDR3 is given with its conserved first and last residue. A D gene is named only where the DNA matches it firmly. Clone sizes are given selectively: once, few, many, or a class where the clone is expanded.

.	TRBV7-2	TRBJ1-1	many	TGTGCCAGCAGCTTGACGGGACTTATCATAGCGGGGACTGAAGCTTTCTTT	CASSLTGLIIAGTEAFF
.	TRBV29-1	TRBJ1-2	many	TGCAGCGTTGAAAGGGGCTATGGCTACACCTTC	CSVERGYGYTF
.	TRBV28	TRBJ1-5	many	TGTGCCAGCAGTTTACAGGCCAGGAGAAATCAGCCCCAGCATTTT	CASSLQARRNQPQHF
TRBD2	TRBV7-8	TRBJ2-1	many	TGTGCCAGCAGCTCTCTAGCGGGGGTGTTCCATGAGCAGTTCTTC	CASSSLAGVFHEQFF
TRBD1	TRBV12-3/TRBV12-4	TRBJ2-3	.	TGTGCCAGCACCGGGACAGGGAACACAGATACGCAGTATTTT	CASTGTGNTDTQYF
.	TRBV7-2	TRBJ1-5	many	TGTGCCAGCAGCTCTCGGGTAGGAGTCAATCAGCCCCAGCATTTT	CASSSRVGVNQPQHF
TRBD1	TRBV19	TRBJ1-5	.	TGTGCCAGTAGCATGGGACAGCCAAATCAGCCCCAGCATTTT	CASSMGQPNQPQHF
TRBD1	TRBV7-2	TRBJ2-1	many	TGTGCCAGCAGCCAAGGACAGGGGGCGCGGTACAATGAGCAGTTCTTC	CASSQGQGARYNEQFF
.	TRBV20-1	TRBJ1-5	few	TGCAGTGCTAGAGTTCCAGGGGCGGGGGGCAATCAGCCCCAGCATTTT	CSARVPGAGGNQPQHF
.	TRBV7-3	TRBJ1-2	many	TGTGCCAGCAGCCCCCGCTCGACAGCTAACTATGGCTACACCTTC	CASSPRSTANYGYTF
TRBD1	TRBV6-2/TRBV6-3	TRBJ2-5	many	TGTGCCAGCAGTTACTCGGGTAGGACAGGCAAAGAGACCCAGTACTTC	CASSYSGRTGKETQYF
.	TRBV12-3/TRBV12-4	TRBJ1-6	many	TGTGCCAGCAGTTTCCCCGGGGCAGGGCCTAATTCACCCCTCCACTTT	CASSFPGAGPNSPLHF
TRBD1	TRBV15	TRBJ1-5	few	TGTGCCACCAGGTCACAGGGGAATGGCAATCAGCCCCAGCATTTT	CATRSQGNGNQPQHF
.	TRBV29-1	TRBJ1-2	many	TGCAGCGGTGTAGGGGTTGGCTATGGCTACACCTTC	CSGVGVGYGYTF
.	TRBV19	TRBJ2-5	many	TGTGCCAGTAGTATGGGGCTTGGAGTGGAGACCCAGTACTTC	CASSMGLGVETQYF
TRBD1	TRBV7-8	TRBJ1-1	many	TGTGCCAGCAGCCAGACAGGGGAGAACACTGAAGCTTTCTTT	CASSQTGENTEAFF
.	TRBV30	TRBJ2-7	once	TGTGCCTTGGAACTAGGGGGGTCTTACGAGCAGTACTTC	CALELGGSYEQYF
.	TRBV7-2	TRBJ2-7	many	TGTGCCAGCAGCTTAGTACAGGGCTCCTACGAGCAGTACTTC	CASSLVQGSYEQYF
TRBD2	TRBV2	TRBJ2-5	many	TGTGCCAGCGCGCTAGCGGGGCGGGAGACCCAGTACTTC	CASALAGRETQYF
TRBD1	TRBV7-2	TRBJ1-2	many	TGTGCCAGCAACAAAGTTGGCGGACAGGGGAGCTATGGCTACACCTTC	CASNKVGGQGSYGYTF
.	TRBV19	TRBJ2-5	many	TGTGCCAGTAGTGGGGTGGGGGTCGGCCATCAGTACTTC	CASSGVGVGHQYF
TRBD2	TRBV18	TRBJ2-7	many	TGTGCCAGCTCACCAATTGGGAGGGTCCACGAGCAGTACTTC	CASSPIGRVHEQYF
.	TRBV11-2	TRBJ1-1	many	TGTGCCAGCAGCGGGCAGGCAGGGTTGAAATCTGAAGCTTTCTTT	CASSGQAGLKSEAFF
TRBD2	TRBV7-2	TRBJ2-2	few	TGTGCCAGCAGCTGGGCAGGGAGGGCCGGGGAGCTGTTTTTT	CASSWAGRAGELFF
TRBD2	TRBV7-9	TRBJ2-3	few	TGTGCCAGCAGCAACCTCGGGGGGGCCACGGATACGCAGTATTTT	CASSNLGGATDTQYF
.	TRBV7-9	TRBJ1-5	many	TGTGCCAGCAGCCCTGGGGGGCCAGATAGCAATCAGCCCCAGCATTTT	CASSPGGPDSNQPQHF
.	TRBV29-1	TRBJ2-6	many	TGCAGCGTTGGCCCTGGCGGGGCCAACGTCCTGACTTTC	CSVGPGGANVLTF
TRBD1	TRBV7-9	TRBJ2-5	many	TGTGCCAGCAGCGGACGGACAGGGTCTCAGGTGCTTGTAGAGACCCAGTACTTC	CASSGRTGSQVLVETQYF
TRBD1	TRBV25-1	TRBJ2-7	few	TGTGCCAGCAGTGAAGGGGGACAGAGAACCTACGAGCAGTACTTC	CASSEGGQRTYEQYF
.	TRBV19	TRBJ1-1	many	TGTGCCAGTAGTCCCCAGGGGTGGGGGAACACTGAAGCTTTCTTT	CASSPQGWGNTEAFF
.	TRBV5-6	TRBJ2-6	many	TGTGCCAGCAGCTGGTCGGGCCCCTCTGGGGCCAACGTCCTGACTTTC	CASSWSGPSGANVLTF
TRBD1	TRBV29-1	TRBJ1-5	.	TGCAGCGTTCGACAGGGGTCAGATCAGCCCCAGCATTTT	CSVRQGSDQPQHF
.	TRBV7-2	TRBJ2-1	medium-sized	TGTGCCAGCAGCTTAAACTCTGCAGGTACCAATGAGCAGTTCTTC	CASSLNSAGTNEQFF
TRBD2	TRBV14	TRBJ2-1	few	TGTGCCAGCAGCCTAGCGGGGGGGATCTACAATGAGCAGTTCTTC	CASSLAGGIYNEQFF
.	TRBV28	TRBJ2-7	many	TGTGCCAGCACCGGAGTCCCAGGCGAGCAGTACTTC	CASTGVPGEQYF
.	TRBV12-3/TRBV12-4	TRBJ1-1	many	TGTGCCAGCAGTTTTGGGCGACCCACTGAAGCTTTCTTT	CASSFGRPTEAFF
.	TRBV2	TRBJ2-3	.	TGTGGCAGCAGTGAAAATCCGGGGCGGACGCAGTATTTT	CGSSENPGRTQYF
.	TRBV18	TRBJ2-3	many	TGTGCCAGCACGGTTTCGACCGCGAGTGGCACAGATACGCAGTATTTT	CASTVSTASGTDTQYF
.	TRBV7-2	TRBJ1-1	many	TGTGCCAGCAGCCCCTCGCAGGGGAGAACGACTGAAGCTTTCTTT	CASSPSQGRTTEAFF
TRBD1	TRBV5-1	TRBJ1-2	many	TGCGCCAGCAGCTTAGGGACAGGGGGTATTTCGGGCGGCTACACCTTC	CASSLGTGGISGGYTF
TRBD1	TRBV7-8	TRBJ2-5	many	TGTGCCAGCAGCTTAGAAGGACAGGCCACCTCCACCCAGTACTTC	CASSLEGQATSTQYF
.	TRBV6-2/TRBV6-3	TRBJ2-1	many	TGTGCCAGCAGTTACCTGGGGTTTAGCACCTACAATGAGCAGTTCTTC	CASSYLGFSTYNEQFF
.	TRBV19	TRBJ2-1	few	TGTGCCAGTAGTATTGGGCAGCTACAAGGAAATGAGCAGTTCTTC	CASSIGQLQGNEQFF
.	TRBV28	TRBJ2-2	.	TGTGCCAGCAGTTTAAGGGGGAGCAACACCGGGGAGCTGTTTTTT	CASSLRGSNTGELFF
TRBD2	TRBV28	TRBJ2-1	few	TGTGCCAGCAGAAGCGGGGGGACTTACAATGAGCAGTTCTTC	CASRSGGTYNEQFF
TRBD1	TRBV7-2	TRBJ2-7	many	TGTGCCAGCAGTTACTCCCGGACAGGGACGTTTTACGAGCAGTACTTC	CASSYSRTGTFYEQYF
TRBD2	TRBV6-2/TRBV6-3	TRBJ2-3	.	TGTGCCAGCAGTTACTTGCAGCGGGGGGCCACAGATACGCAGTATTTT	CASSYLQRGATDTQYF
.	TRBV7-9	TRBJ1-1	many	TGTGCCAGCAGCCCAGTCGGGGGCCACACTGAAGCTTTCTTT	CASSPVGGHTEAFF
.	TRBV28	TRBJ2-6	many	TGTGCCAGCAGTGCCGATACCTCTGGGGCCAACGTCCTGACTTTC	CASSADTSGANVLTF
.	TRBV4-1	TRBJ2-2	few	TGCGCCAGTCGGCGGGGGCCTTCATCGAACACCGGGGAGCTGTTTTTT	CASRRGPSSNTGELFF
.	TRBV7-8	TRBJ1-2	many	TGTGCCAGCAGCTTACCAGGAGGGGGGGTGGGAGATGGCTACACCTTC	CASSLPGGGVGDGYTF
.	TRBV5-6	TRBJ1-2	many	TGTGCCAGCAGCTCGAGGGGTTGGTCACTTGGCTACACCTTC	CASSSRGWSLGYTF